The 23 T cell receptor beta chains given below trace back to one sample, sequenced in a study of response to subunit inactivated influenza vaccine. MiXCR was run by TCRdb on the RT-PCR reads, yielding one entry per CDR3 protein. The sample lists almost 250,000 distinct CDR3 sequences; over 9% were seen once. Here the sequenced sample was non-naive T cells sorted from PBMCs, taken 14 to 15 days before vaccination. The receptor source for this set is a middle-aged man who received an inactivated influenza vaccine.

This chain joins TRBV20-1 and TRBJ2-1; 14 nucleotides align to TRBD2. Germline V gene lookup returns CDR1 DFQATT and CDR2 SNEGSKA (reference sequence). With 3 bases clipped from V and 10 bases from J, the junction kept 11 bases outside the gene matches. The CDR3 spans 16 residues. The chain's CDR3 is CSARSGLAGGTSEQFF. The CDR3 region has the DNA TGCAGTGCTAGGTCAGGACTAGCGGGAGGTACATCCGAGCAGTTCTTC.

This clonotype was picked up a small number of times. The chain recombines TRBV2 with TRBJ1-4; D is undetermined. Looked up from germline, CDR1 is SNHLY and CDR2 is FYNNEI. This CDR3 is 12 amino acids long. The V and J ends lost 8 bases and 7 bases respectively, with 11 bases between them. CDR3 amino acids: CASSQRIEKLFF. In DNA form, the CDR3 reads TGTGCCAGCTCCCAACGGATTGAAAAACTGTTTTTT.

The CDR3: CASSLSGRGSWNEQFF. CDR3 nucleotides: TGTGCCAGCAGTTTATCGGGCAGGGGTTCGTGGAATGAGCAGTTCTTC. The chain has TRBV27 and TRBJ2-1; tentative D call: TRBD1 (6 bases). The V and J ends lost 0 bases and 7 bases respectively, with 16 bases between them. Germline assignment: CDR1 MNHEY and CDR2 SMNVEV (reference sequence). The CDR3 contains 16 residues.

This clonotype has more than one count but fewer than ten. V usage is TRBV7-9 and J usage is TRBJ1-1, with TRBD1 matching over 9 bases. Trimming took 5 bases from V and 4 from J; bases not matched to a gene: 14. The CDR3 length is 17 residues. Germline V lookup: CDR1 SEHNR, CDR2 FQNEAQ (reference sequence). In DNA form, the CDR3 reads TGTGCCAGCAGCCCCTGGGTGGACAGGGGCCGAAGCACTGAAGCTTTCTTT. Amino acid sequence: CASSPWVDRGRSTEAFF.

Many counts were recorded for this clonotype. The chain employs TRBV20-1 and TRBJ2-5, with 7 bases identical to TRBD1. The germline gives CDR1 DFQATT, CDR2 SNEGSKA (reference sequence). The CDR3 loop spans 12 amino acids. The junction had 5 bases not matched to a gene; V was cut back by 5 bases and J by 5 bases. The CDR3 loop reads CSALKQGETQYF. The CDR3 coding sequence is TGCAGTGCTTTGAAACAGGGGGAGACCCAGTACTTC.

V gene TRBV4-3 combines with J gene TRBJ2-1; 10 nucleotides align to TRBD2. The CDR3 runs to 17 residues. Trimming cost V 2 bases and J 4 bases; bases outside gene matches: 8. Germline-derived CDR1 and CDR2 are LGHNA and YSLEER. The CDR3 DNA follows: TGCGCCAGCAGCCAAACGACTAGCGGGTGGCTTTACAATGAGCAGTTCTTC. This sequence encodes CASSQTTSGWLYNEQFF.

This clonotype was seen repeatedly, ten times or more. The chain is built from TRBV20-1 and TRBJ2-1; 7 bases line up with TRBD1. V shed 3 bases and J 9 bases; nucleotides not matched to a gene: 14. CDR1 and CDR2 (germline): DFQATT, SNEGSKA (reference sequence). The CDR3 spans 15 residues. CDR3 coding DNA: TGCAGTGCTAGCGGACCGGGACAGACGATTACTGAGCAGTTCTTC. Encoded protein: CSASGPGQTITEQFF.

In its sample, this clonotype was seen a few times. The chain employs TRBV4-3 and TRBJ2-7; D unclear. CDR3 size: 17 residues. Germline CDR1 reads LGHNA; CDR2 reads YSLEER. Trimming removed 0 bases from V and 3 bases from J, with 18 bases in between. Here the CDR3 DNA reads TGCGCCAGCAGCCAAGATTATAATTTGGTCGGAAACTACGAGCAGTACTTC. Protein: CASSQDYNLVGNYEQYF.

This chain connects TRBV5-1 to TRBJ2-2; D gene uncertain. Germline values: CDR1 SGHRS, CDR2 YFSETQ. The V end lost 2 bases, the J end lost 1 base, and 12 bases lay between the germline ends. CDR3 size: 16 residues. The CDR3 nucleotides are TGCGCCAGCAGCTTTGAACCGATTCGGAACACCGGGGAGCTGTTTTTT. Amino acids: CASSFEPIRNTGELFF. Complete variable domain (other parts from reference TRBV5-1 and TRBJ2-2): KAGVTQTPRYLIKTRGQQVTLSCSPISGHRSVSWYQQTPGQGLQFLFEYFSETQRNKGNFPGRFSGRQFSNSRSEMNVSTLELGDSALYLCASSFEPIRNTGELFFGEGSRLTVL.

This clonotype occurred many times. V gene TRBV10-3 combines with J gene TRBJ1-5; weak D call: TRBD1 (5 bases). The germline V and J ends were trimmed by 4 bases and 5 bases, with 12 bases remaining between them. Germline assignment: CDR1 ENHRY and CDR2 SYGVKD. This CDR3 spans 14 amino acids. CDR3 region: CAISVQGGDQPQHF. The CDR3 coding sequence is TGTGCCATCAGTGTGCAGGGTGGAGATCAGCCCCAGCATTTT.

The chain has TRBV6-1 and TRBJ1-2; D remains unclear. CDR3 length equals 14 residues. V dropped 5 bases and J dropped 2 bases, with 12 bases sitting between them. Germline CDR1 and CDR2: MNHNS and SASEGT. The CDR3 DNA sequence: TGTGCCAGCAGTACGGACGGGAGGAACTATGGCTACACCTTC. Protein sequence: CASSTDGRNYGYTF.

This clonotype was recorded at least ten times. The V gene is TRBV5-5, the J gene TRBJ2-7; 10 bases fit TRBD1. The germline CDR1 and CDR2 sequences are SGHKS and YYEKEE (reference sequence). There are 16 residues in the CDR3. The J segment lost 5 bases and the V segment lost 2 bases, leaving 10 bases of the junction unmatched. The CDR3 here is CASSLGPGTGDHEQYF. The CDR3, as DNA: TGTGCCAGCAGCTTAGGTCCCGGGACAGGGGACCACGAGCAGTACTTC.

This clonotype was observed a handful of times. This chain uses TRBV29-1 with TRBJ2-6; D is uncertain. Trimming shortened V by 7 bases and J by 0 bases, and 10 bases separated the two germline ends. The CDR3 consists of 14 residues. Germline V gene sequence: CDR1 SQVTM, CDR2 ANQGSEA. CDR3 amino acids: CSALPGSGANVLTF. The DNA of the CDR3 is TGCAGCGCCCTGCCGGGCTCTGGGGCCAACGTCCTGACTTTC.

This clonotype was observed at least ten times. The rearrangement uses TRBV20-1 and TRBJ2-3; no firm D call. V was shortened by 3 bases and J by 3 bases, with 10 bases between the two germline ends. CDR3 length: 13 residues. Germline loops: CDR1 DFQATT, CDR2 SNEGSKA (reference sequence). CDR3 region: CSASLPLTDTQYF. CDR3 nucleotides: TGCAGTGCTAGTCTCCCTCTAACAGATACGCAGTATTTT.

This clonotype was seen at least ten times. The chain couples TRBV12-3 or TRBV12-4 to TRBJ2-5; 8 bases fit TRBD1. The CDR3 is 13 amino acids. J gave up 5 bases and V 5 bases, and 4 bases lay outside the gene matches. CDR3: CASSQGAGETQYF. The CDR3 DNA sequence: TGTGCCAGCAGTCAGGGGGCAGGGGAGACCCAGTACTTC.

Concerning this clonotype: Possible read error: a much larger clone is one base away. The rearrangement links TRBV7-2 to TRBJ2-1; D is unresolved. Germline lookup yields CDR1 SGHTA and CDR2 FQGNSA. V was clipped by 7 bases and J by 8 bases, with 18 bases between them. The CDR3 sequence is 14 residues long. The CDR3 reads CASINSLSPDEQFF. DNA of the CDR3: TGTGCCAGCATCAACAGTCTTAGTCCTGATGAGCAGTTCTTC.

The chain recombines TRBV28 with TRBJ2-6; D is ambiguous. Germline assignment: CDR1 MDHEN and CDR2 SYDVKM. The CDR3 is 16 residues long. Trimming cost V 4 bases and J 0 bases, with 10 bases left between them. CDR3: CASSSYTLSGANVLTF. In nucleotides, the CDR3 is TGTGCCAGCAGTTCCTACACCCTCTCTGGGGCCAACGTCCTGACTTTC.

Only a few counts were recorded for this clonotype. V and J are TRBV5-6 and TRBJ2-3; tentatively, D is TRBD1 or TRBD2 (5 bases each). V was clipped by 4 bases and J by 4 bases, with 16 bases between them. Germline lookup yields CDR1 SGHDT and CDR2 YYEEEE. The CDR3 spans 15 residues. This chain's CDR3 is CASSPDYRGPDTQYF. The CDR3 DNA follows: TGTGCCAGCAGCCCAGACTACCGGGGCCCAGATACGCAGTATTTT.

This clonotype was seen many times. This chain joins TRBV12-3 or TRBV12-4 and TRBJ1-6; D may be TRBD1 (5 bases). This CDR3 spans 15 amino acids. Trimming stripped 6 bases from V and 5 bases from J, with 14 bases between. The CDR3 loop is CASSGWGTNNSPLHF. Here the CDR3 DNA reads TGTGCCAGCAGCGGGTGGGGGACCAATAATTCACCCCTCCACTTT.

This clonotype has a count of ten or more. The V and J genes are TRBV5-1 and TRBJ1-4; no clear D. Germline CDR1 reads SGHRS; CDR2 reads YFSETQ. The CDR3 covers 15 residues. V was trimmed by 0 bases and J by 0 bases, leaving 6 bases between them. CDR3 sequence: CASSLGYATNEKLFF. For the CDR3, the DNA is TGCGCCAGCAGCTTGGGGTACGCAACTAATGAAAAACTGTTTTTT.

This clonotype was observed many times. V is TRBV12-3 or TRBV12-4 and J is TRBJ2-1, with TRBD2 matching over 8 bases. V dropped 7 bases and J dropped 0; count of bases not matched to a gene: 8. CDR3 length: 16 amino acids. The CDR3 here is CASTFSSGYSYNEQFF. The CDR3 DNA reads as TGTGCCAGCACTTTCTCTAGCGGGTACTCCTACAATGAGCAGTTCTTC.

This clonotype showed up many times. V gene TRBV28 combines with J gene TRBJ1-5; D is uncertain. The CDR3 runs to 17 residues. Trimming removed 1 base at V and 4 bases at J, with 17 bases between. Germline-derived CDR1 and CDR2 are MDHEN and SYDVKM. In nucleotides, the CDR3 is TGTGCCAGCAGTTTATTAAGCTTGGACTTACGAAATCAGCCCCAGCATTTT. This codes for CASSLLSLDLRNQPQHF.

The chain carries TRBV4-1 and TRBJ1-2, with D hard to call. The CDR3 has 16 residues. Germline V gives CDR1 MGHRA, CDR2 YSYEKL. Trimming shortened V by 0 bases and J by 6 bases, and 17 bases separated the two germline ends. CDR3 sequence (DNA): TGCGCCAGCAGCCAAGAACCCGTTTTCGATAGGCATGGCTACACCTTC. This codes for CASSQEPVFDRHGYTF.